The next 25 T cell receptor beta chains were all read from a single sample in a study of lymphopenia after photon versus proton radiotherapy. TCRdb's table, derived via immunoSEQ multiplex PCR, lists solely in-frame clones and lacks some. The table records roughly 45,000 clones, roughly 87% of them present only once. The sequencing used peripheral blood, collected from a patient treated with photon-based radiotherapy. These receptors were taken from a man aged 35-49 years with gastric cancer.

This clone was found a few times. The rearrangement uses TRBV10-3 and TRBJ1-2; TRBD1 aligns across 10 bases. With 7 bases clipped from V and 7 bases from J, the junction kept 6 bases outside the gene matches. The CDR3 contains 13 residues. Germline V gene data show CDR1 as ENHRY and CDR2 as SYGVKD. CDR3 sequence (DNA): TGTGCCATCACCCCGGGACAGGGGACTGGCTACACCTTC. Translating gives CAITPGQGTGYTF.

This clone was observed once. The V gene is TRBV7-2, the J gene TRBJ2-5, with D perhaps TRBD1 (5 bases). CDR1 is SGHTA and CDR2 is FQGNSA in the germline V gene. The CDR3 has 14 amino acids. Trimming cost V 5 bases and J 4 bases, with 14 bases left between them. The CDR3 protein is CASSQGTARETQYF. The CDR3 bases are TGTGCCAGCAGCCAGGGAACAGCGAGAGAGACCCAGTACTTC.

This clone has more than one count but fewer than ten. The chain joins TRBV4-1 to TRBJ1-3; no definite D call. CDR3 length: 12 amino acids. The germline CDR1 and CDR2 sequences are MGHRA and YSYEKL. The V end lost 0 bases, the J end lost 8 bases, and 5 bases lay between the germline ends. This chain's CDR3 is CASSQDFDTIYF. The CDR3 DNA is TGCGCCAGCAGCCAAGATTTTGACACCATATATTTT.

The J gene is TRBJ2-5, the V gene TRBV20-1, with D maybe TRBD2 (5 bases). In germline, CDR1 is DFQATT, CDR2 SNEGSKA (reference sequence). The CDR3 sequence is 11 residues long. Trimming took off 3 bases at V and 9 bases at J, with 11 bases between the two ends. The CDR3 nucleotides read TGCAGTGCTAGGGCCCCCGGGGCCCAGTACTTC. This translates into CSARAPGAQYF.

This clone was seen only a few times. The V and J genes are TRBV7-9 and TRBJ1-4; 8 nucleotides match TRBD1. This CDR3 contains 16 residues. V dropped 4 bases and J dropped 7; count of bases not matched to a gene: 11. Germline values: CDR1 SEHNR, CDR2 FQNEAQ (reference sequence). The CDR3 reads CASSSPGQGAGEKLFF. DNA for the CDR3: TGTGCCAGCAGCTCCCCCGGGCAGGGGGCTGGTGAAAAACTGTTTTTT.

The V gene is TRBV10-3, the J gene TRBJ2-1; TRBD1 is a possible D gene (5 bases). The V gene lost 8 bases and the J gene lost 2 bases, with 13 bases spanning the gap. CDR1 is ENHRY and CDR2 is SYGVKD in the germline V gene. The CDR3 runs to 14 residues. The DNA for the CDR3 is TGTGCCATCGGGGCTGGGGTAACCTACAATGAGCAGTTCTTC. As protein: CAIGAGVTYNEQFF.

The V and J genes are TRBV7-2 and TRBJ1-4; possibly TRBD1 for D (5 bases). Trimming shortened V by 3 bases and J by 8 bases, and 16 bases separated the two germline ends. CDR3 length equals 15 residues. CDR1 SGHTA and CDR2 FQGNSA come from the germline V gene. CDR3 region: CASSFRPREGEKLFF. CDR3 bases: TGTGCCAGCAGCTTCCGACCAAGGGAGGGGGAAAAACTGTTTTTT.

The gene calls are TRBV5-4 and TRBJ1-3, with 7 bases lining up with TRBD1. Germline V lookup: CDR1 SGHNT, CDR2 YYREEE (reference sequence). The CDR3 is 18 amino acids. V was clipped by 3 bases and J by 4 bases; unmatched bases: 16. CDR3 residues: CASSSDRDSVPTGNTIYF. The CDR3 DNA reads TGTGCCAGCAGCTCCGACCGGGACAGCGTGCCGACGGGAAACACCATATATTTT. The full variable domain, rest sourced from reference TRBV5-4 and TRBJ1-3, is ETGVTQSPTHLIKTRGQQVTLRCSSQSGHNTVSWYQQALGQGPQFIFQYYREEENGRGNFPPRFSGLQFPNYSSELNVNALELDDSALYLCASSSDRDSVPTGNTIYFGEGSWLTVV.

This clone has only one observation. This sequence joins TRBV7-9 and TRBJ1-1, with 8 positions matching TRBD1. V gave up 5 bases and J gave up 3 bases; unmatched junction bases: 8. Per the germline V gene, CDR1 is SEHNR and CDR2 is FQNEAQ (reference sequence). The CDR3 loop spans 15 amino acids. The chain's CDR3 is CASSPNQGAHTEAFF. The CDR3 DNA is TGTGCCAGCAGCCCAAATCAGGGGGCCCACACTGAAGCTTTCTTT.

The V gene is TRBV2, the J gene TRBJ1-4, with 7 bases aligning to TRBD1. The CDR3 loop spans 14 amino acids. Looked up from germline, CDR1 is SNHLY and CDR2 is FYNNEI. J was trimmed by 7 bases and V by 6 bases; bases with no gene match: 8. CDR3 protein: CASSSGTAREKLFF. In nucleotides, the CDR3 is TGTGCCAGCAGCTCCGGGACAGCCCGTGAAAAACTGTTTTTT. Combining the CDR3 with reference TRBV2 and TRBJ1-4 gives the whole variable domain EPEVTQTPSHQVTQMGQEVILRCVPISNHLYFYWYRQILGQKVEFLVSFYNNEISEKSEIFDDQFSVERPDGSNFTLKIRSTKLEDSAMYFCASSSGTAREKLFFGSGTQLSVL.

The CDR3: CASRLQGVGDTYEQYF. The CDR3 region has the DNA TGTGCCAGCAGGTTACAAGGTGTTGGGGACACCTACGAGCAGTACTTC. V usage is TRBV27 and J usage is TRBJ2-7; D might be TRBD1 (6 bases). V was clipped by 6 bases and J by 2 bases, with 20 bases between them. The germline CDR1 and CDR2 sequences are MNHEY and SMNVEV (reference sequence). The CDR3 extends over 16 amino acids.

This clone came up a few times. V gene TRBV6-1 combines with J gene TRBJ1-2; 7 bases align to TRBD1. V lost 6 bases to trimming and J lost 8 bases; unmatched junction nucleotides: 9. Per germline, CDR1 MNHNS and CDR2 SASEGT. This CDR3 contains 13 residues. CDR3 nucleotides: TGTGCCAGCAGAAGACAGGGTGCCCCCGGCTACACCTTC. It translates to CASRRQGAPGYTF.

This chain links TRBV7-9 with TRBJ1-4; TRBD1 might be the D (6 bases). Deletions cut 2 bases from V and 3 bases from J, with 22 bases between. CDR1 is SEHNR and CDR2 is FQNEAQ in the germline V gene (reference sequence). The CDR3 is 19 residues long. CDR3 DNA sequence: TGTGCCAGCAGCTTACCCAAGGGGGGGGCGATTCATTCTAATGAAAAACTGTTTTTT. Protein product: CASSLPKGGAIHSNEKLFF.

The chain recombines TRBV6-1 with TRBJ1-5, with D tentatively TRBD1 (6 bases). There are 15 residues in the CDR3. Trimming removed 5 bases at V and 2 bases at J, with 13 bases between. Germline lookup yields CDR1 MNHNS and CDR2 SASEGT. CDR3: CASSTQQGGNQPQHF. The CDR3 nucleotides are TGTGCCAGCAGTACACAACAGGGAGGCAATCAGCCCCAGCATTTT.

The chain recombines TRBV2 with TRBJ1-4; D is unresolved. Germline V gene lookup returns CDR1 SNHLY and CDR2 FYNNEI. V gave up 5 bases and J gave up 3 bases, with 7 bases separating them. This CDR3 region has 13 residues. CDR3 residues: CASSLSPNEKLFF. The CDR3 nucleotides are TGTGCCAGCAGTCTATCACCTAATGAAAAACTGTTTTTT.

The J gene is TRBJ2-1, the V gene TRBV10-3; 14 positions agree with TRBD2. This CDR3 has 16 amino acids. Germline V gene data show CDR1 as ENHRY and CDR2 as SYGVKD. J was trimmed by 0 bases and V by 10 bases; bases with no gene match: 5. The CDR3 sequence: CATQTSGGASYNEQFF. As DNA, the CDR3 is TGTGCCACCCAGACTAGCGGGGGGGCCTCCTACAATGAGCAGTTCTTC.

The chain carries TRBV5-6 and TRBJ2-7, with TRBD2 as a possible D gene (6 bases). The CDR3 consists of 13 residues. V was shortened by 4 bases and J by 5 bases, with 13 bases between the two germline ends. The germline CDR1 and CDR2 sequences are SGHDT and YYEEEE. CDR3 nucleotide sequence: TGTGCCAGCAGCATTGCAGGCGGGAACGAGCAGTACTTC. Translation: CASSIAGGNEQYF.

The chain joins TRBV2 to TRBJ2-3; 11 positions agree with TRBD1. V lost 5 bases to trimming and J lost 2 bases; unmatched junction nucleotides: 6. CDR3 size: 16 residues. Germline V gene lookup returns CDR1 SNHLY and CDR2 FYNNEI. CDR3 bases: TGTGCCAGCAGTAGCGGACAGGGGGCCTCCACAGATACGCAGTATTTT. It is translated as CASSSGQGASTDTQYF.

V usage is TRBV4-2 and J usage is TRBJ2-2; 10 bases align to TRBD2. J gave up 5 bases and V 1 base, and 7 bases lay outside the gene matches. The CDR3 loop spans 17 amino acids. Per germline, CDR1 LGHNA and CDR2 YNFKEQ. In DNA form, the CDR3 reads TGTGCCAGCAGCCAAGGGGAAGCGGGGGGGCCAACCGGGGAGCTGTTTTTT. It is translated as CASSQGEAGGPTGELFF.

The rearrangement joins TRBV5-1 to TRBJ2-2; D not resolved. V gave up 2 bases and J gave up 1 base, with 12 bases separating them. CDR1 is SGHRS and CDR2 is YFSETQ in the germline V gene. The length of the CDR3 is 16 residues. CDR3 sequence (DNA): TGCGCCAGCAGCTTCCGCGTGGCCGGGAACACCGGGGAGCTGTTTTTT. The encoded protein is CASSFRVAGNTGELFF.

The chain joins TRBV5-1 to TRBJ1-1; 9 nucleotides align to TRBD1. The J segment lost 3 bases and the V segment lost 3 bases, leaving 6 bases of the junction unmatched. CDR3 length: 15 amino acids. Germline CDR1 and CDR2: SGHRS and YFSETQ. CDR3: CASSSGQGSYTEAFF. DNA of the CDR3: TGCGCCAGCAGCTCGGGACAGGGCTCATACACTGAAGCTTTCTTT.

The chain couples TRBV5-6 to TRBJ1-1; D uncertain. Germline V lookup: CDR1 SGHDT, CDR2 YYEEEE. Trimming left V 0 bases short and J 7 bases short, with 4 bases between. The CDR3 is 11 residues long. The CDR3: CASSLGSEAFF. The CDR3 DNA reads as TGTGCCAGCAGCTTGGGCAGTGAAGCTTTCTTT.

This clone has only one observation. V is TRBV4-3 and J is TRBJ1-5; no clear D. The CDR3 spans 13 residues. V lost 1 base and J 10 bases, leaving 11 bases between the germline ends. From germline, CDR1 is LGHNA and CDR2 YSLEER. CDR3 amino acids: CASSQAPSQPQHF. The DNA for the CDR3 is TGCGCCAGCAGCCAAGCCCCGTCCCAACCCCAGCATTTT.

The rearrangement joins TRBV6-6 to TRBJ1-5, with TRBD1 as a possible D gene (5 bases). V lost 3 bases, J lost 3 bases, and 6 bases lay in between. Germline CDR1 MNHNY, CDR2 SVGAGI (reference sequence). This CDR3 spans 13 amino acids. CDR3 sequence: CASSYGANQPQHF. CDR3 coding DNA: TGTGCCAGCAGTTATGGGGCCAATCAGCCCCAGCATTTT.

Only a few counts were recorded for this clone. The chain employs TRBV25-1 and TRBJ1-6; D is unclear. The length of the CDR3 is 11 residues. The V and J ends lost 6 bases and 9 bases respectively, with 6 bases between them. Per the germline V gene, CDR1 is MGHDK and CDR2 is SYGVNS. The CDR3 is CASSGSSPLHF. The CDR3 DNA sequence: TGTGCCAGCAGCGGTTCTTCACCCCTCCACTTT. Filled out from reference TRBV25-1 and TRBJ1-6, the complete variable domain reads EADIYQTPRYLVIGTGKKITLECSQTMGHDKMYWYQQDPGMELHLIHYSYGVNSTEKGDLSSESTVSRIRTEHFPLTLESARPSHTSQYLCASSGSSPLHFGNGTRLTVT.